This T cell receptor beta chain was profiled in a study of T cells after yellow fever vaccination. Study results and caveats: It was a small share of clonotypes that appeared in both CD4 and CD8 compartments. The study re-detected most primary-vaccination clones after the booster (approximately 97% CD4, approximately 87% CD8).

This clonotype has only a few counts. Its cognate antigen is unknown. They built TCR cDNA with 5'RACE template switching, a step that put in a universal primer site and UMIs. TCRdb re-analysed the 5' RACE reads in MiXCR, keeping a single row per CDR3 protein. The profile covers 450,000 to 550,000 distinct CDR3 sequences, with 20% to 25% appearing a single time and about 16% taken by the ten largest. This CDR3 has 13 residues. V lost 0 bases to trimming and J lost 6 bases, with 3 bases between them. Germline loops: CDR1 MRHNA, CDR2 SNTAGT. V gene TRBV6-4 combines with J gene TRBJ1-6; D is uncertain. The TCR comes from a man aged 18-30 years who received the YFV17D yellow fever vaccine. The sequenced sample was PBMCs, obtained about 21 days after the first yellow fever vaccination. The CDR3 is CASSDSPNSPLHF. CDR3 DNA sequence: TGTGCCAGCAGTGACTCGCCTAATTCACCCCTCCACTTT.